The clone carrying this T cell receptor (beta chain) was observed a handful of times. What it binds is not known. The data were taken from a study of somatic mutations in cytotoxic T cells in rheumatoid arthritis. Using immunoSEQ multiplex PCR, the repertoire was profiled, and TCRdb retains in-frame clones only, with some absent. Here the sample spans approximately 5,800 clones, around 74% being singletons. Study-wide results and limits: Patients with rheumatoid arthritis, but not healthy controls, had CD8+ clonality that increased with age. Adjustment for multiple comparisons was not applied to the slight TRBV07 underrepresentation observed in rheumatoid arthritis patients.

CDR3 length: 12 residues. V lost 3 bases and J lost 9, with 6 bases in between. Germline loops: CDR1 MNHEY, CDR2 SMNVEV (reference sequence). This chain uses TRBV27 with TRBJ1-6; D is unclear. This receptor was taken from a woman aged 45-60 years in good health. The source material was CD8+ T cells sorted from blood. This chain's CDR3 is CASSFPSSPLHF. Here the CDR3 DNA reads TGTGCCAGCAGTTTCCCCAGTTCACCCCTCCACTTT.